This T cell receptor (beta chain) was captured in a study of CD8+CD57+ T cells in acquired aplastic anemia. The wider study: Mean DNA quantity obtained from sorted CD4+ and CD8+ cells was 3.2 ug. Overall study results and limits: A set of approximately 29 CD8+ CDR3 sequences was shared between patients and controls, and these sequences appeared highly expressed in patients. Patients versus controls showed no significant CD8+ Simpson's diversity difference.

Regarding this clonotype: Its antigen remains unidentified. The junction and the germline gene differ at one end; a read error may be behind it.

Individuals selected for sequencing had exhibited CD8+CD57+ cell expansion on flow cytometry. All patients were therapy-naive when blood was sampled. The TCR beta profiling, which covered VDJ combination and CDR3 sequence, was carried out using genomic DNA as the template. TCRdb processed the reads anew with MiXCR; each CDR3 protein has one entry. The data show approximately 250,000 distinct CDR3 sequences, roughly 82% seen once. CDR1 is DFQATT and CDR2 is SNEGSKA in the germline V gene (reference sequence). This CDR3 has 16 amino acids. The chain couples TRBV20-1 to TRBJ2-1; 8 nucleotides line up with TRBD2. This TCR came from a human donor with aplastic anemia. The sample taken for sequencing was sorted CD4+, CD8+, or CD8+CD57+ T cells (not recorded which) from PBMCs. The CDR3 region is CSARGWVAGLSNEQFF. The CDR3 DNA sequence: TGCAGTGCCAGAGGTTGGGTAGCGGGACTGTCGAATGAGCAGTTCTTC.